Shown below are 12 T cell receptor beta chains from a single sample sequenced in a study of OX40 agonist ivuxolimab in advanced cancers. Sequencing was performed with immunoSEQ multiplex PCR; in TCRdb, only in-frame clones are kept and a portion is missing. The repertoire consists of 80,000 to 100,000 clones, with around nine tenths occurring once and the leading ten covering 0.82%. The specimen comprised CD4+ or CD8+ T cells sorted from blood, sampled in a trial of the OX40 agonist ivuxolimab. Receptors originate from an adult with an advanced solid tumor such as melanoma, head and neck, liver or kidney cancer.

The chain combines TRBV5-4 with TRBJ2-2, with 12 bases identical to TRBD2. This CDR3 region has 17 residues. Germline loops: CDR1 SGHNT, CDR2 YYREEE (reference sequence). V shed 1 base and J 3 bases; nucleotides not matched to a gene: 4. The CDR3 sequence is CASSLPGLAGYTGELFF. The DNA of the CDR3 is TGTGCCAGCAGCTTGCCGGGACTAGCGGGTTACACCGGGGAGCTGTTTTTT.

The CDR3, as DNA: TGTGCCATCCGGACAGGGGGCCGCAATGAGCAGTTCTTC. Translated, it gives CAIRTGGRNEQFF. The gene calls are TRBV6-6 and TRBJ2-1; 11 bases fit TRBD1. Germline V gives CDR1 MNHNY, CDR2 SVGAGI (reference sequence). Trimming removed 10 bases from V and 6 bases from J; junction bases left unmatched: 5. This CDR3 region has 13 residues.

CDR3 nucleotide sequence: TGTGCCATCAGCCCGGCCGGGGTCCCCTACGAGCAGTACTTC. It encodes CAISPAGVPYEQYF. V usage is TRBV10-3 and J usage is TRBJ2-7, with a weak D call TRBD2 (5 bases). CDR1 is ENHRY and CDR2 is SYGVKD in the germline V gene. Trimming cost V 6 bases and J 2 bases, with 14 bases left between them. The CDR3 is made up of 14 amino acids.

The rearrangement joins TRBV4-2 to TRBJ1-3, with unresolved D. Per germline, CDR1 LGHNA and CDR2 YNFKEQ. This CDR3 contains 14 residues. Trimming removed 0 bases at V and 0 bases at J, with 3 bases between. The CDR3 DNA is TGTGCCAGCAGCCAAGATCGCTCTGGAAACACCATATATTTT. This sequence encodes CASSQDRSGNTIYF.

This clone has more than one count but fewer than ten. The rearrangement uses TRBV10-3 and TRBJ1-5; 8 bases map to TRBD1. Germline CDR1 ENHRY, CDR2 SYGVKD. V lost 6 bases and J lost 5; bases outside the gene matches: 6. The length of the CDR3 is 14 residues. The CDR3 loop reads CAISGTGRDQPQHF. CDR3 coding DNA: TGTGCCATCAGCGGGACAGGTCGGGATCAGCCCCAGCATTTT.

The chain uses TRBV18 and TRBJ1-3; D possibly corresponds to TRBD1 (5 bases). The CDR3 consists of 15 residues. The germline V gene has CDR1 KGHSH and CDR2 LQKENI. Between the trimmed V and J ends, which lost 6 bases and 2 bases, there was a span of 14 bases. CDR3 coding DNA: TGTGCCAGCTCTTCTGGGGCTGGGCCTGGAAACACCATATATTTT. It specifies CASSSGAGPGNTIYF.

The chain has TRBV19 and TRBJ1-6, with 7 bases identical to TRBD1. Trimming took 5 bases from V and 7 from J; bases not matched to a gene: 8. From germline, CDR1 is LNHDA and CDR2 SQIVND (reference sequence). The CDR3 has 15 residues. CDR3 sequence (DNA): TGTGCCAGTAGTCCGACCGACAGGGTCAATTCACCCCTCCACTTT. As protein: CASSPTDRVNSPLHF.

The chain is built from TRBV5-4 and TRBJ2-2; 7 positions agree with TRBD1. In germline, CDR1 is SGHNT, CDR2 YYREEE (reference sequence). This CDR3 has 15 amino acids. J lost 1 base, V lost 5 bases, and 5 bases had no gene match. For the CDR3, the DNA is TGTGCCAGCAGTTATGGGACAGAGAACACCGGGGAGCTGTTTTTT. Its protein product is CASSYGTENTGELFF.

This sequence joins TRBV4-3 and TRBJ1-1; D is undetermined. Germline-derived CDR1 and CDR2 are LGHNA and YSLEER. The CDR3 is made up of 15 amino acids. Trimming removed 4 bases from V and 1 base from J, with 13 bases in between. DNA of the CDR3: TGCGCCAGCAGCCGAGCCCCAGACGGGAACACTGAAGCTTTCTTT. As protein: CASSRAPDGNTEAFF.

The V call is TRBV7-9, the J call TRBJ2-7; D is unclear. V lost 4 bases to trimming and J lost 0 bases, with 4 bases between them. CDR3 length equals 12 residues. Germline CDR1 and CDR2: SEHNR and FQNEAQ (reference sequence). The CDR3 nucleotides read TGTGCCAGCAGCTCCCCCTCCTACGAGCAGTACTTC. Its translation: CASSSPSYEQYF.

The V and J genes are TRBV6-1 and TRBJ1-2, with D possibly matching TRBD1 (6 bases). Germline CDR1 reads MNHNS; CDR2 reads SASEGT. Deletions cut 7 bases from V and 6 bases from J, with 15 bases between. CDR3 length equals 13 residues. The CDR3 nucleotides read TGTGCCAGCACCGGAGGGGGGGGAGATGGCTACACCTTC. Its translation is CASTGGGGDGYTF.

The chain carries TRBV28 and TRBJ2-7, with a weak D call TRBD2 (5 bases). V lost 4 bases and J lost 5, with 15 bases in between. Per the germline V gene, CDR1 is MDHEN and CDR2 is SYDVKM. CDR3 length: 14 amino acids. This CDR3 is CASSSREGADEQYF. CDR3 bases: TGTGCCAGCAGTTCCCGGGAAGGTGCCGACGAGCAGTACTTC.